The clone carrying this T cell receptor beta chain has a count of ten or more. What it binds is not known. This record belongs to a study of T-cell reconstitution after alpha-beta-depleted transplantation in children. Points from the study as a whole: Surviving recipient T cells and thymic progenitors accounted for the high day-60 TCRbeta diversity observed in some patients. Roughly two months post-transplant, alpha-beta T cells reportedly originated from several hundred graft clones that had expanded. From newly produced T cells came most of the T-cell counts and diversity one year after transplant.

A library of TCRbeta sequences, prepared with unique molecular identifiers, was generated. One entry per CDR3 protein, called by TCRdb with MiXCR from the PCR reads. The repertoire holds some 200,000 distinct CDR3 sequences, with approximately 6% as singletons. V lost 4 bases, J lost 4 bases, and 6 bases stayed unmatched. CDR1 is SGHRS and CDR2 is YFSETQ in the germline V gene. This CDR3 is built from 14 residues. The sample was PBMCs, taken before TCRalphabeta/CD19-depleted stem cell transplant. The chain recombines TRBV5-1 with TRBJ1-2; 8 positions agree with TRBD1. This receptor was taken from a girl less than two years old with combined immunodeficiency, due to receive a stem cell transplant. The chain's CDR3 is CASSVDGQGYGYTF. CDR3 nucleotides: TGCGCCAGCAGCGTGGACGGACAGGGCTATGGCTACACCTTC.